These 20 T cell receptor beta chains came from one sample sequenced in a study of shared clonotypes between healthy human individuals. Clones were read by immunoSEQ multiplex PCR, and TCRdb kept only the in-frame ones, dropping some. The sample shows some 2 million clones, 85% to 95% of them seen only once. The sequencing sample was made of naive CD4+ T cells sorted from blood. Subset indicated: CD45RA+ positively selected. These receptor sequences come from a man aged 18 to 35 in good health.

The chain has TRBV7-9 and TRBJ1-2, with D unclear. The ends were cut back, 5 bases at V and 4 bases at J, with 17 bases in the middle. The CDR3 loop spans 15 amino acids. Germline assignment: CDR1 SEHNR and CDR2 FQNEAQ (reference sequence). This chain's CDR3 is CASSAVNSASYGYTF. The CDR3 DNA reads TGTGCCAGCAGCGCCGTTAATAGCGCGAGCTATGGCTACACCTTC.

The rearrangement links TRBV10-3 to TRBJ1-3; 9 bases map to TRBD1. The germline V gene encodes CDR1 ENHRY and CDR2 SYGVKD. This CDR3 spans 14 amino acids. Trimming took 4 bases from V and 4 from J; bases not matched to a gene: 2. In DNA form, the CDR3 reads TGTGCCATCAGTGCTGACAGGGGGGGAAACACCATATATTTT. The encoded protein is CAISADRGGNTIYF.

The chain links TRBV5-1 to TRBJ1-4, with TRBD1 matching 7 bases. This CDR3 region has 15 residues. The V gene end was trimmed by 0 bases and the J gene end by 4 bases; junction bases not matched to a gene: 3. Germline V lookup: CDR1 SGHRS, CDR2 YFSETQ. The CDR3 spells CASSLEGGYNEKLFF. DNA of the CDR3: TGCGCCAGCAGCTTGGAAGGGGGCTATAATGAAAAACTGTTTTTT. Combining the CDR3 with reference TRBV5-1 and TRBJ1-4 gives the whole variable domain KAGVTQTPRYLIKTRGQQVTLSCSPISGHRSVSWYQQTPGQGLQFLFEYFSETQRNKGNFPGRFSGRQFSNSRSEMNVSTLELGDSALYLCASSLEGGYNEKLFFGSGTQLSVL.

The chain's CDR3 is CASKRQSNEKLFF. In DNA, the CDR3 is TGTGCCAGCAAAAGACAGTCTAATGAAAAACTGTTTTTT. The rearrangement joins TRBV7-2 to TRBJ1-4; a possible D gene is TRBD1 (5 bases). V dropped 7 bases and J dropped 3 bases, with 9 bases sitting between them. The CDR3 totals 13 residues. Germline CDR1 is SGHTA and CDR2 is FQGNSA.

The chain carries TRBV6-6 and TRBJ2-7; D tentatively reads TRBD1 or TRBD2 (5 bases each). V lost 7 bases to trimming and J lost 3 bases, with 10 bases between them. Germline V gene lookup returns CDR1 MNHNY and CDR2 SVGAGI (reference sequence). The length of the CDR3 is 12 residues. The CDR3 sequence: CASTGLRYEQYF. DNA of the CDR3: TGTGCCAGCACGGGGCTACGCTACGAGCAGTACTTC.

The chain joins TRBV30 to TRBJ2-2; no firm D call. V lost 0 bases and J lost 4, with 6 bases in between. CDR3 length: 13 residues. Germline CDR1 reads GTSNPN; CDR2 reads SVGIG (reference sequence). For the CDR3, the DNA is TGTGCCTGGAGTGTACAGCGCACCGGGGAGCTGTTTTTT. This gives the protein CAWSVQRTGELFF.

The CDR3: CASSPSLLTSYDSPLHF. The CDR3 nucleotides are TGCGCCAGCAGCCCAAGCCTTTTGACCAGCTACGATTCACCCCTCCACTTT. This chain links TRBV5-1 with TRBJ1-6; no clear D. The CDR3 consists of 17 residues. The V gene's germline CDR1 is SGHRS and CDR2 YFSETQ. The V gene lost 4 bases and the J gene lost 8 bases, with 22 bases spanning the gap.

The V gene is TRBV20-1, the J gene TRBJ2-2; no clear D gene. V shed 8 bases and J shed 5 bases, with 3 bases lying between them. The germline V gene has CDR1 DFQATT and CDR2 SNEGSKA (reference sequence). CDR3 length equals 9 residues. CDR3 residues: CSMTGELFF. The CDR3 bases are TGCAGTATGACCGGGGAGCTGTTTTTT.

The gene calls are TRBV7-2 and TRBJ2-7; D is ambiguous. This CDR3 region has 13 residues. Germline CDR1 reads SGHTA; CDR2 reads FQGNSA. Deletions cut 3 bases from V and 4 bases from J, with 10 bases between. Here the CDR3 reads CASSLNPYYEQYF. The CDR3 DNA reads TGTGCCAGCAGCTTGAACCCCTATTACGAGCAGTACTTC.

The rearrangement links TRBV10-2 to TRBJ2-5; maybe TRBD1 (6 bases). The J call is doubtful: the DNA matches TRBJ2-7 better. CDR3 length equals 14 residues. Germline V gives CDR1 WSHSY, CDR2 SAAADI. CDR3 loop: CASRTTGRTYEQYF. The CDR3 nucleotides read TGCGCCAGCAGGACGACAGGCAGGACCTACGAGCAGTACTTC.

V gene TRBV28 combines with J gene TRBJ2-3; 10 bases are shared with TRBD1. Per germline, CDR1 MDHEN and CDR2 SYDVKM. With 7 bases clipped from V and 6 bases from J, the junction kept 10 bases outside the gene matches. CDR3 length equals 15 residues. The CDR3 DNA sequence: TGTGCCAGCACGCCCCGGGACAGGGGCAGGGATACGCAGTATTTT. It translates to CASTPRDRGRDTQYF.

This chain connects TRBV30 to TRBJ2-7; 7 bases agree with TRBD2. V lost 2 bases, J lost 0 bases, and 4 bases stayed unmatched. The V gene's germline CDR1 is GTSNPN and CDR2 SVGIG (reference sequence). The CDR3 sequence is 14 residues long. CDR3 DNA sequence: TGTGCCTGGAGTCTCGGCGGGAGCTCCTACGAGCAGTACTTC. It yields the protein CAWSLGGSSYEQYF.

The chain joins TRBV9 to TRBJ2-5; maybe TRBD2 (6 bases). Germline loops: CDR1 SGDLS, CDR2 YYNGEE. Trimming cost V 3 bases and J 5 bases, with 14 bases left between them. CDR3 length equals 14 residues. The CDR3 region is CASSASVNGETQYF. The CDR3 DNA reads TGTGCCAGCAGCGCTAGCGTAAATGGGGAGACCCAGTACTTC. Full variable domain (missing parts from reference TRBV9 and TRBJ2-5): DSGVTQTPKHLITATGQRVTLRCSPRSGDLSVYWYQQSLDQGLQFLIQYYNGEERAKGNILERFSAQQFPDLHSELNLSSLELGDSALYFCASSASVNGETQYFGPGTRLLVL.

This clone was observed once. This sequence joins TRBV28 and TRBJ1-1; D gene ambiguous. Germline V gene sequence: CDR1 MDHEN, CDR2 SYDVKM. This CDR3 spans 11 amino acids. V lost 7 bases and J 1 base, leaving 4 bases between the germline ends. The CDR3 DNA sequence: TGTGCCAGCAACGCGAACACTGAAGCTTTCTTT. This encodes CASNANTEAFF. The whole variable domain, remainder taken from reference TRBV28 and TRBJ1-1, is DVKVTQSSRYLVKRTGEKVFLECVQDMDHENMFWYRQDPGLGLRLIYFSYDVKMKEKGDIPEGYSVSREKKERFSLILESASTNQTSMYLCASNANTEAFFGQGTRLTVV.

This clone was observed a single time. CDR3 sequence (DNA): TGTGCCAGCTGGCCAGGATCGGGCTCCTATAATTCACCCCTCCACTTT. Its translation: CASWPGSGSYNSPLHF. V usage is TRBV27 and J usage is TRBJ1-6; D not resolved. Trimming took off 8 bases at V and 0 bases at J, with 14 bases between the two ends. Germline V CDR1 and CDR2: MNHEY, SMNVEV (reference sequence). This CDR3 comprises 16 residues.

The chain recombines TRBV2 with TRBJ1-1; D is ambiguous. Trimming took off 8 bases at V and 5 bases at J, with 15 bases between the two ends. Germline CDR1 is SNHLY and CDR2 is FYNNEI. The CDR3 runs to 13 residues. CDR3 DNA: TGTGCCAGCCTAGTTAACACCATAACTGAAGCTTTCTTT. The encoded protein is CASLVNTITEAFF.

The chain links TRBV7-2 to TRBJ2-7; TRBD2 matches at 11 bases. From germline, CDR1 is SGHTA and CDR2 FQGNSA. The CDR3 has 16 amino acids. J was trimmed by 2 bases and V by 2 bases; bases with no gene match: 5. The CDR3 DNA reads TGTGCCAGCAGCTTAACCGGGACTAGCGGTGCCTACGAGCAGTACTTC. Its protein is CASSLTGTSGAYEQYF.

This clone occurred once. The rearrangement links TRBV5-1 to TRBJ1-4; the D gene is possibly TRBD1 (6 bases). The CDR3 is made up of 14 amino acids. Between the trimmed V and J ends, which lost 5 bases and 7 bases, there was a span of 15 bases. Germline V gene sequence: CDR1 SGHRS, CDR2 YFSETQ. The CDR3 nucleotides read TGCGCCAGCAGACCAACAGGGAGCTTTGAAAAACTGTTTTTT. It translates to CASRPTGSFEKLFF.

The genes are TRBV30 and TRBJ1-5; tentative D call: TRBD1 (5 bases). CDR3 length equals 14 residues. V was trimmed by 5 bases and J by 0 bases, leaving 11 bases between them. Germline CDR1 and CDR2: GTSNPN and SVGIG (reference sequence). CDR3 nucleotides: TGTGCCTGGGGGCAGGGAAATAGCAATCAGCCCCAGCATTTT. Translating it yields CAWGQGNSNQPQHF. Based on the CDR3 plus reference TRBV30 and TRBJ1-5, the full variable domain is SQTIHQWPATLVQPVGSPLSLECTVEGTSNPNLYWYRQAAGRGLQLLFYSVGIGQISSEVPQNLSASRPQDRQFILSSKKLLLSDSGFYLCAWGQGNSNQPQHFGDGTRLSIL.

CDR3 sequence (DNA): TGTGCCAGCAGCTTAGATTCAGCGGGTGCATCCTACGAGCAGTACTTC. Its translation: CASSLDSAGASYEQYF. The chain combines TRBV11-2 with TRBJ2-7, with D tentatively TRBD2 (6 bases). Germline CDR1 reads SGHAT; CDR2 reads FQNNGV. The CDR3 has 16 amino acids. V gave up 0 bases and J gave up 1 base, with 13 bases separating them. Using reference TRBV11-2 and TRBJ2-7 for the parts outside the CDR3, the full variable domain is EAGVAQSPRYKIIEKRQSVAFWCNPISGHATLYWYQQILGQGPKLLIQFQNNGVVDDSQLPKDRFSAERLKGVDSTLKIQPAKLEDSAVYLCASSLDSAGASYEQYFGPGTRLTVT.